These 12 T cell receptor beta chains share one sample of origin, sequenced in a study of T cells in Graves' hyperthyroidism and ophthalmopathy. The investigators amplified TCR beta CDR3 regions from RNA transcripts. A first-round RT-PCR of the TCR CDR3 used the HTBI primer set. From the multiplex PCR reads, TCRdb called clonotypes with MiXCR, one entry per CDR3 protein. Here the sample spans fewer than 600,000 distinct CDR3 sequences, 14% being singletons. Sequenced material: blood. Receptors were obtained from a woman aged 40-49 years with Graves' hyperthyroidism.

This clonotype occurred a few times. The genes are TRBV4-2 and TRBJ1-4; D is ambiguous. With 3 bases removed from V and 0 bases from J, the gap between germline ends came to 5 bases. Germline values: CDR1 LGHNA, CDR2 YNFKEQ. CDR3 length: 14 amino acids. CDR3 sequence reads: CASSQEATNEKLFF. CDR3 nucleotides: TGTGCCAGCAGCCAGGAGGCAACTAATGAAAAACTGTTTTTT.

The table lists this clonotype with a few counts. The chain links TRBV12-3 or TRBV12-4 to TRBJ1-4; weak D call: TRBD1 (5 bases). The CDR3 is made up of 14 amino acids. V lost 3 bases and J 4 bases, leaving 9 bases between the germline ends. The DNA for the CDR3 is TGTGCCAGCAGTTTGACAGTAGTTAATGAAAAACTGTTTTTT. Translating gives CASSLTVVNEKLFF.

The rearrangement uses TRBV20-1 and TRBJ2-5; 9 bases line up with TRBD2. There are 14 residues in the CDR3. CDR1 DFQATT and CDR2 SNEGSKA come from the germline V gene (reference sequence). Unmatched junction bases numbered 7, after V lost 3 bases and J lost 5 bases. As DNA, the CDR3 is TGCAGTGCTAGTGGGACTAGCTCGTGGGAGACCCAGTACTTC. Translated, it gives CSASGTSSWETQYF.

On this clonotype: It may be a read error: a sequence one base away is much more abundant. The genes are TRBV12-3 or TRBV12-4 and TRBJ1-4; D possibly corresponds to TRBD1 (5 bases). With 5 bases removed from V and 10 bases from J, the gap between germline ends came to 17 bases. The CDR3 runs to 14 residues. The CDR3 here is CASSPRAGNSKLFF. The CDR3 coding sequence is TGTGCCAGCAGTCCCCGGGCAGGGAATTCAAAACTGTTTTTT.

This clonotype appeared a single time. The chain carries TRBV2 and TRBJ2-1; 10 bases agree with TRBD2. Losses at the gene ends were 4 bases for V and 3 bases for J; bases not matched to a gene: 3. Germline V gives CDR1 SNHLY, CDR2 FYNNEI. The CDR3 loop spans 15 amino acids. CDR3 sequence reads: CASSARTSGYNEQFF. DNA of the CDR3: TGTGCCAGCAGTGCTAGGACTAGCGGCTACAATGAGCAGTTCTTC.

This clonotype was recorded a few times. The J gene is TRBJ2-3, the V gene TRBV7-2; TRBD2 matches 7 bases. This CDR3 is built from 16 residues. In germline, CDR1 is SGHTA, CDR2 FQGNSA. Unmatched junction bases numbered 12, after V lost 5 bases and J lost 4 bases. The CDR3, as DNA: TGTGCCAGCAGCAGACAAAGCGGGACTTTGTCAGATACGCAGTATTTT. It is translated as CASSRQSGTLSDTQYF.

This clonotype was recorded many times. The rearrangement joins TRBV30 to TRBJ2-2; 7 positions agree with TRBD1. J gave up 1 base and V 5 bases, and 4 bases lay outside the gene matches. This CDR3 spans 14 amino acids. Per germline, CDR1 GTSNPN and CDR2 SVGIG (reference sequence). CDR3 sequence: CAWVRQGNTGELFF. For the CDR3, the DNA is TGTGCCTGGGTTCGACAGGGGAACACCGGGGAGCTGTTTTTT.

This chain joins TRBV5-1 and TRBJ2-3, with TRBD2 identical over 12 bases. This CDR3 is built from 19 residues. The germline V gene encodes CDR1 SGHRS and CDR2 YFSETQ. V lost 2 bases to trimming and J lost 1 base; unmatched junction nucleotides: 11. The CDR3 spells CASSLTSGRSPTGTDTQYF. DNA for the CDR3: TGCGCCAGCAGCTTAACTAGCGGGAGGTCCCCCACCGGCACAGATACGCAGTATTTT.

This clonotype was recorded at least ten times. The chain is built from TRBV20-1 and TRBJ1-1; D call uncertain. The CDR3 has 11 amino acids. V lost 3 bases and J lost 8, with 10 bases in between. The germline V gene encodes CDR1 DFQATT and CDR2 SNEGSKA (reference sequence). The CDR3 spells CSASPVLEAFF. CDR3 DNA: TGCAGTGCTAGCCCGGTTCTCGAAGCTTTCTTT.

The chain joins TRBV11-2 to TRBJ2-7; D remains ambiguous. The CDR3 runs to 15 residues. CDR1 is SGHAT and CDR2 is FQNNGV in the germline V gene. Trimming took off 0 bases at V and 1 base at J, with 10 bases between the two ends. CDR3 residues: CASSLDLERSYEQYF. The CDR3 nucleotides read TGTGCCAGCAGCTTAGATCTAGAGAGGTCCTACGAGCAGTACTTC.

A few counts support this clonotype. The J gene is TRBJ2-3, the V gene TRBV12-5; 16 nucleotides align to TRBD2. This CDR3 comprises 21 residues. Germline CDR1 reads LGHNT; CDR2 reads FRNRAP. V lost 7 bases and J lost 2; bases outside the gene matches: 18. CDR3 nucleotides: TGTGCTAGTGCCCTGGGGGGGCCGGGACTAGCGGGAGGGCTCACCACAGATACGCAGTATTTT. The encoded protein is CASALGGPGLAGGLTTDTQYF.

This clonotype has ten or more counts. J is TRBJ2-3 and V is TRBV28; 12 bases are shared with TRBD2. Germline CDR1 is MDHEN and CDR2 is SYDVKM. The V and J ends lost 5 bases and 1 base, in that order; junction bases with no gene match: 13. The CDR3 totals 19 residues. The chain's CDR3 is CASSPLAGGPSQGTDTQYF. CDR3 bases: TGTGCCAGCAGTCCGCTAGCGGGAGGGCCCTCTCAGGGCACAGATACGCAGTATTTT. Full variable domain (outside the CDR3, taken from reference TRBV28 and TRBJ2-3): DVKVTQSSRYLVKRTGEKVFLECVQDMDHENMFWYRQDPGLGLRLIYFSYDVKMKEKGDIPEGYSVSREKKERFSLILESASTNQTSMYLCASSPLAGGPSQGTDTQYFGPGTRLTVL.